Here is one T cell receptor beta chain with its context. The germline V gene encodes CDR1 GTSNPN and CDR2 SVGIG (reference sequence). This CDR3 spans 10 amino acids. V was clipped by 4 bases and J by 6 bases, with 6 bases between them. Sequencing used immunoSEQ multiplex PCR; TCRdb keeps in-frame clones, though not all of them. This repertoire shows 38,000 or so clones, 90% to 95% found once; its top ten account for 3.3%. The data are from a study of cytomegalovirus exposure and HLA in healthy donors. The receptor was isolated from a man aged 18 to 30 in good health and CMV-seronegative. The chain recombines TRBV30 with TRBJ1-1; D is unclear. The sequencing input was PBMCs. CDR3: CAWISAEAFF. Written as DNA, the CDR3 is TGTGCCTGGATCAGCGCTGAAGCTTTCTTT. The full variable domain, rest sourced from reference TRBV30 and TRBJ1-1, is SQTIHQWPATLVQPVGSPLSLECTVEGTSNPNLYWYRQAAGRGLQLLFYSVGIGQISSEVPQNLSASRPQDRQFILSSKKLLLSDSGFYLCAWISAEAFFGQGTRLTVV.